This note documents a single T cell receptor beta chain sequence. Its antigen remains unidentified. V dropped 4 bases and J dropped 2; count of bases not matched to a gene: 9. Germline V gives CDR1 LNHDA, CDR2 SQIVND (reference sequence). The CDR3 covers 16 residues. The sample is drawn from a study of PD-L1 blockade in urothelial cancer. Time point here: peripheral blood 6 weeks after treatment start. Each individual provided 1 to 8 samples (taken pretreatment and on-treatment). General study findings and limits: It was durable-benefit patients whose tumor-associated blood clones expanded more at 3 weeks.

Profiling relied on immunoSEQ multiplex PCR, and the TCRdb table lists in-frame clones only, not all of them. The sample holds around 33,000 clones, 80% to 90% seen once. This chain links TRBV19 with TRBJ1-2, with 8 bases matching TRBD1. This specimen was PBMCs, taken around atezolizumab (anti-PD-L1) treatment. The TCR comes from an older man with urothelial cancer. The CDR3 DNA is TGTGCCAGTAGTAGAGCAGGGGGCGGCAAAAACTATGGCTACACCTTC. Protein: CASSRAGGGKNYGYTF.